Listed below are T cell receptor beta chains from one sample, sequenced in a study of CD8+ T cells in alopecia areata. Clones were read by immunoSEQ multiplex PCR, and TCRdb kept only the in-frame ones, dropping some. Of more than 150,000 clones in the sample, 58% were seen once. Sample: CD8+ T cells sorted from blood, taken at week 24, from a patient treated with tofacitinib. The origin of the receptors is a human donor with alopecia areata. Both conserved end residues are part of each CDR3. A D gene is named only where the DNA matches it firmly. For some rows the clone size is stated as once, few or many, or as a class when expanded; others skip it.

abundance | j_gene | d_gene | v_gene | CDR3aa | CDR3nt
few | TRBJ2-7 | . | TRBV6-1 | CASSPAGGDPYEQYF | TGTGCCAGCAGTCCCGCCGGAGGGGACCCCTACGAGCAGTACTTC
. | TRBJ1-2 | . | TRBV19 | CASSINSVTDGYTF | TGTGCCAGTAGCATTAACAGCGTTACCGATGGCTACACCTTC
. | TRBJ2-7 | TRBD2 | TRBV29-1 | CSVGLGSEQYF | TGCAGCGTGGGACTAGGTTCCGAGCAGTACTTC
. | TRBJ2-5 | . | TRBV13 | CASSLTVGPEETQYF | TGTGCCAGCAGCTTAACAGTAGGTCCGGAAGAGACCCAGTACTTC
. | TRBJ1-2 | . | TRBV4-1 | CASSQGGQMGGYTF | TGCGCCAGCAGCCAAGGCGGACAGATGGGTGGCTACACCTTC
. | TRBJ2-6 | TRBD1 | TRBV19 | CASRGQGASGANVLTF | TGTGCCAGTAGAGGACAGGGCGCCTCTGGGGCCAACGTCCTGACTTTC
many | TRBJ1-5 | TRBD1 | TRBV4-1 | CASSQDPGQNFNQPQHF | TGCGCCAGCAGCCAAGACCCGGGACAGAATTTCAATCAGCCCCAGCATTTT
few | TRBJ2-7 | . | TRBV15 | CATSRKGRNEQYF | TGTGCCACCAGCAGAAAAGGGCGGAACGAGCAGTACTTC
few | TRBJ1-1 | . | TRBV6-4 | CASSDSGQGISFF | TGTGCCAGCAGTGACTCGGGTCAGGGGATATCTTTCTTT
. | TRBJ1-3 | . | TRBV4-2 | CASSLNRDSGNTIYF | TGTGCCAGCAGCCTCAACAGGGATTCTGGAAACACCATATATTTT
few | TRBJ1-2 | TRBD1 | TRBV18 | CASSPDRGNYGYTF | TGTGCCAGCTCACCCGACAGGGGCAACTATGGCTACACCTTC
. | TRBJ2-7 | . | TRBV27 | CASRRTDPYEQYF | TGTGCCAGCAGAAGAACAGACCCCTACGAGCAGTACTTC
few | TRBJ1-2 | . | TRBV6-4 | CASSDSDSSYGYTF | TGTGCCAGCAGTGACTCCGACTCTTCCTATGGCTACACCTTC
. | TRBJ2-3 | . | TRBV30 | CAWSPTDTQYF | TGTGCCTGGAGTCCTACGGATACGCAGTATTTT
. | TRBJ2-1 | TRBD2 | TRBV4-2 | CASSQVQVGGTIHEQFF | TGTGCCAGCAGCCAAGTTCAAGTCGGGGGGACCATCCATGAGCAGTTCTTC
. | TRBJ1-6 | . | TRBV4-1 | CASSPDNSPLHF | TGCGCCAGCAGCCCCGACAATTCACCCCTCCACTTT
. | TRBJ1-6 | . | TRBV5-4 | CASSLSGRGRINSPLHF | TGTGCCAGCAGCTTGTCGGGACGGGGCAGGATTAATTCACCCCTCCACTTT
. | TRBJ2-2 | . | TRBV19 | CASSMTPYTGELFF | TGTGCCAGTAGTATGACCCCATACACCGGGGAGCTGTTTTTT
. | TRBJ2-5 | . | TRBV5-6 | CASSLGGGETQYF | TGTGCCAGCAGCTTGGGGGGCGGGGAGACCCAGTACTTC
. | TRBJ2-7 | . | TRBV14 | CASSPSSYEQYF | TGTGCCAGCAGCCCAAGCTCCTACGAGCAGTACTTC
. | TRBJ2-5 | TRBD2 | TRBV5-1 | CANPGLAGKETQYF | TGCGCCAACCCGGGACTAGCGGGCAAAGAGACCCAGTACTTC
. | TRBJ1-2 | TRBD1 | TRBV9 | CASSGRTGEVTF | TGTGCCAGCAGCGGGCGGACAGGGGAAGTCACCTTC
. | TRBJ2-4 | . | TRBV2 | CASSDTGVNIQYF | TGTGCCAGCAGTGATACGGGGGTAAACATTCAGTACTTC
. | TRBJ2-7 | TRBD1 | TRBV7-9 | CASSPPTGDYEQYF | TGTGCCAGCAGCCCACCGACAGGGGATTACGAGCAGTACTTC
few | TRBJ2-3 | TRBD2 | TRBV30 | CAWTPPSSGETGTDTQYF | TGTGCCTGGACCCCCCCGTCGAGCGGGGAAACAGGCACAGATACGCAGTATTTT
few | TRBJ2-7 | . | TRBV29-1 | CSGLGDSSSYEQYF | TGCAGCGGCTTGGGGGACTCTAGCTCCTACGAGCAGTACTTC
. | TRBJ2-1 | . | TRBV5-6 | CASSPDWSSYNEQFF | TGTGCCAGCAGTCCGGACTGGAGCTCCTACAATGAGCAGTTCTTC
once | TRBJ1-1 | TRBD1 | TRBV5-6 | CASSTRPGQLNTEAFF | TGTGCCAGCAGCACCCGACCGGGACAGTTGAACACTGAAGCTTTCTTT
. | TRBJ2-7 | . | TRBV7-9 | CASSLMRAEQYF | TGTGCCAGCAGCTTAATGCGGGCCGAGCAGTACTTC
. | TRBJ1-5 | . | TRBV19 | CASSIPGRWLSQPQHF | TGTGCCAGTAGTATACCAGGGCGATGGCTCAGTCAGCCCCAGCATTTT
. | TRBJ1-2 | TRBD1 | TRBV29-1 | CSVEERDRGRNGYTF | TGCAGCGTTGAAGAAAGGGACAGGGGGCGTAATGGCTACACCTTC
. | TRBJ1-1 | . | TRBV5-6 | CASSLGSTEAFF | TGTGCCAGCAGCTTAGGGTCCACTGAAGCTTTCTTT
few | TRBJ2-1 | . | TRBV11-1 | CASSLTFDSTYNEQFF | TGTGCCAGCAGCTTGACCTTCGACAGTACCTACAATGAGCAGTTCTTC
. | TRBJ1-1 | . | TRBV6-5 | CASSYTRTGYEAFF | TGTGCCAGCAGTTACACTAGGACGGGATATGAAGCTTTCTTT
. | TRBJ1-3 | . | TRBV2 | CASRPAGNTIYF | TGTGCCAGCAGGCCTGCTGGAAACACCATATATTTT
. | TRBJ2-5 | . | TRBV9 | CASSGETQYF | TGTGCCAGCAGCGGGGAGACCCAGTACTTC
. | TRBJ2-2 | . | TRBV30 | CAWSGTSPGGPGELFF | TGTGCCTGGAGTGGGACTTCCCCCGGCGGCCCCGGGGAGCTGTTTTTT
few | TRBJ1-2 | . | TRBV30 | CAWSVPDGYTF | TGTGCCTGGAGTGTCCCTGATGGCTACACCTTC
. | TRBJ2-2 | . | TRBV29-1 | CSATGSRAGELFF | TGCAGCGCGACAGGTTCCCGGGCCGGGGAGCTGTTTTTT
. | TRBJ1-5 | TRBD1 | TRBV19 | CASSKSWQGASNQPQHF | TGTGCCAGTAGTAAAAGTTGGCAGGGGGCAAGCAATCAGCCCCAGCATTTT
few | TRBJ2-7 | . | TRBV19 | CASSIVGATYEQYF | TGTGCCAGTAGTATAGTGGGGGCCACCTACGAGCAGTACTTC
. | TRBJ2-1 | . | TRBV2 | CASSERWGRDNEQFF | TGTGCCAGCAGTGAGCGTTGGGGCAGGGACAATGAGCAGTTCTTC
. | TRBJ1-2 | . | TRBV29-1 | CSVAPERLLDGYTF | TGCAGCGTCGCACCGGAACGGCTATTGGATGGCTACACCTTC
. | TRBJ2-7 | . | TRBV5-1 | CASSFAQGTYEQYF | TGCGCCAGCAGCTTCGCTCAGGGGACCTACGAGCAGTACTTC
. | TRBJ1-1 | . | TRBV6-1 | CASSEAAVVRNTEAFF | TGTGCCAGCAGTGAAGCCGCAGTGGTCAGGAACACTGAAGCTTTCTTT
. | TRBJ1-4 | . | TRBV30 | CAWQAPGRNEKLFF | TGTGCCTGGCAAGCTCCGGGGCGAAATGAAAAACTGTTTTTT